This T cell receptor (beta chain) was captured in a study of shared clonotypes between healthy human individuals. Using immunoSEQ multiplex PCR, the repertoire was profiled, and TCRdb retains in-frame clones only, with some absent. The table records approximately 500,000 clones, around 79% of them present only once. Trimming stripped 6 bases from V and 2 bases from J, with 12 bases between. The germline gives CDR1 WNHNN, CDR2 SYGVQD (reference sequence). The CDR3 is 14 residues long. This clone was counted once. This receptor was taken from a woman aged 40 to 50 in good health. Some clones in this sample may be carry-over from other donors' samples. Sequencing used PBMCs. The rearrangement joins TRBV10-1 to TRBJ2-3, with D perhaps TRBD2 (5 bases). The CDR3 spells CASSRGQTTDTQYF. The CDR3 DNA reads as TGCGCCAGCAGCCGCGGGCAGACCACAGATACGCAGTATTTT.